This passage covers 20 T cell receptor beta chains from one sample sequenced in a study of CD8 T cells in Susac syndrome. It was with random hexamers that roughly 0.45 to 1 ug RNA was reverse transcribed. TCRdb itself ran the immunoSEQ multiplex PCR reads through MiXCR, one entry per CDR3 protein. The sample records around 230,000 distinct CDR3 sequences, 90% to 96% being singletons. Sample: CD4+ T cells from PBMCs. Source of these receptors: a human donor with Susac syndrome.

The V call is TRBV7-2, the J call TRBJ2-7, with no clear D. V was pared by 4 bases and J by 2 bases, with 15 bases between. CDR3 length: 15 amino acids. Germline assignment: CDR1 SGHTA and CDR2 FQGNSA. The CDR3: CASSWGLSEAYEQYF. CDR3 coding DNA: TGTGCCAGCAGCTGGGGTCTGTCTGAGGCCTACGAGCAGTACTTC. Full variable domain (outside the CDR3, taken from reference TRBV7-2 and TRBJ2-7): GAGVSQSPSNKVTEKGKDVELRCDPISGHTALYWYRQSLGQGLEFLIYFQGNSAPDKSGLPSDRFSAERTGGSVSTLTIQRTQQEDSAVYLCASSWGLSEAYEQYFGPGTRLTVT.

The V call is TRBV6-6, the J call TRBJ2-6; D possibly corresponds to TRBD1 (8 bases). The germline V gene encodes CDR1 MNHNY and CDR2 SVGAGI (reference sequence). The CDR3 contains 16 residues. Between the trimmed V and J ends, which lost 5 bases and 3 bases, there was a span of 14 bases. CDR3: CASSHRGGGGANVLTF. The DNA of the CDR3 is TGTGCCAGCAGTCACAGGGGGGGTGGTGGGGCCAACGTCCTGACTTTC.

This chain links TRBV30 with TRBJ2-3; D unclear. Germline lookup yields CDR1 GTSNPN and CDR2 SVGIG (reference sequence). This CDR3 is built from 13 residues. With 3 bases removed from V and 6 bases from J, the gap between germline ends came to 13 bases. The chain's CDR3 is CAWSPIETDTQYF. Here the CDR3 DNA reads TGTGCCTGGAGCCCGATAGAAACGGATACGCAGTATTTT.

This clonotype was counted a single time. The genes are TRBV29-1 and TRBJ2-3; 12 positions match TRBD2. Trimming at V came to 1 base and at J to 9 bases, leaving 8 bases not matched to a gene. The CDR3 is 15 residues long. Germline V CDR1 and CDR2: SQVTM, ANQGSEA. The CDR3, as DNA: TGCAGCGTTGAAGTCGAGACTAGCGGGAGATTGACGCAGTATTTT. This encodes CSVEVETSGRLTQYF.

V is TRBV7-9 and J is TRBJ2-7; TRBD1 aligns across 7 bases. Per the germline V gene, CDR1 is SEHNR and CDR2 is FQNEAQ (reference sequence). J gave up 1 base and V 6 bases, and 18 bases lay outside the gene matches. CDR3 length: 18 residues. This CDR3 reads CASSRTTRTDRESYEQYF. DNA of the CDR3: TGTGCCAGCAGTCGTACCACCCGGACCGACAGGGAATCCTACGAGCAGTACTTC. Drawing the rest from reference TRBV7-9 and TRBJ2-7, the complete variable domain is DTGVSQNPRHKITKRGQNVTFRCDPISEHNRLYWYRQTLGQGPEFLTYFQNEAQLEKSRLLSDRFSAERPKGSFSTLEIQRTEQGDSAMYLCASSRTTRTDRESYEQYFGPGTRLTVT.

A remark on this clonotype: Without the conserved terminal phenylalanine or tryptophan, this CDR3 likely stems from a read error. It is unclear where the CDR3 begins or ends on the DNA, so no DNA is shown, and the CDR3 is as TCRdb lists it. The gene calls are TRBV2 and TRBJ2-7; the D call in the table, TRBD2, was not verified against the DNA. The CDR3 comprises 12 residues, both ends counted. CDR1 and CDR2 from the germline V gene are SNHLY and FYNNEI. The CDR3 sequence is CASSVVVEGPHL.

V gene TRBV5-4 combines with J gene TRBJ2-7; a weak D match, TRBD1 (6 bases). The CDR3 sequence is 14 residues long. The V end lost 4 bases, the J end lost 4 bases, and 15 bases lay between the germline ends. CDR1 is SGHNT, CDR2 YYREEE, per germline (reference sequence). The CDR3 DNA reads as TGTGCCAGCAGCCCCAGGCAGGGGTTGTACGAGCAGTACTTC. This gives the protein CASSPRQGLYEQYF.

The chain combines TRBV29-1 with TRBJ2-1; 9 bases line up with TRBD1. The CDR3 length is 13 residues. Germline trimming cut 7 bases from V and 7 bases from J; bases unmatched to any gene: 8. Germline V gives CDR1 SQVTM, CDR2 ANQGSEA. CDR3 DNA: TGCAGCGCCCGGGACAGGGCGAGAAATGAGCAGTTCTTC. Its translation is CSARDRARNEQFF.

The V call is TRBV6-1, the J call TRBJ2-5; possibly TRBD1 or TRBD2 for D (5 bases each). The CDR3 extends over 14 amino acids. The germline V and J ends were trimmed by 8 bases and 10 bases, with 23 bases remaining between them. Germline V gene sequence: CDR1 MNHNS, CDR2 SASEGT. The chain's CDR3 is CASVRDALLPDQYF. As DNA, the CDR3 is TGTGCCAGCGTCCGGGACGCCCTTCTCCCGGACCAGTACTTC.

CDR3 in amino acids: CASSQGVGDEQFF. CDR3 nucleotides: TGTGCCAGCAGTCAGGGGGTCGGTGATGAGCAGTTCTTC. This chain links TRBV14 with TRBJ2-1; 7 bases are shared with TRBD1. The V segment lost 6 bases and the J segment 8 bases; nucleotides outside the gene matches: 7. CDR1 is SGHDN, CDR2 FVKESK, per germline. The CDR3 loop spans 13 amino acids.

This clonotype was seen just once. The chain has TRBV6-5 and TRBJ2-1; 9 bases align to TRBD2. Germline V gene lookup returns CDR1 MNHEY and CDR2 SVGAGI. J gave up 9 bases and V 6 bases, and 3 bases lay outside the gene matches. This CDR3 contains 12 residues. CDR3 protein: CASSRSGSEQFF. CDR3 DNA sequence: TGTGCCAGCAGCCGTAGCGGGAGTGAGCAGTTCTTC.

The rearrangement joins TRBV5-1 to TRBJ2-2; D remains ambiguous. Germline V gene lookup returns CDR1 SGHRS and CDR2 YFSETQ. This CDR3 contains 15 residues. Trimming took off 0 bases at V and 1 base at J, with 7 bases between the two ends. The CDR3 protein is CASSLAVQNTGELFF. CDR3 DNA: TGCGCCAGCAGCTTGGCCGTTCAGAACACCGGGGAGCTGTTTTTT. Full variable domain (rest looked up from reference TRBV5-1 and TRBJ2-2): KAGVTQTPRYLIKTRGQQVTLSCSPISGHRSVSWYQQTPGQGLQFLFEYFSETQRNKGNFPGRFSGRQFSNSRSEMNVSTLELGDSALYLCASSLAVQNTGELFFGEGSRLTVL.

This sequence joins TRBV25-1 and TRBJ2-3; D unclear. The CDR3 totals 15 residues. Germline loops: CDR1 MGHDK, CDR2 SYGVNS. The germline V and J ends were trimmed by 7 bases and 0 bases, with 14 bases remaining between them. This chain's CDR3 is CASTSTDASTDTQYF. DNA of the CDR3: TGTGCCAGCACCTCGACGGACGCGAGCACAGATACGCAGTATTTT.

V usage is TRBV7-9 and J usage is TRBJ2-3; TRBD1 aligns across 9 bases. The germline V gene encodes CDR1 SEHNR and CDR2 FQNEAQ (reference sequence). The V gene end was trimmed by 7 bases and the J gene end by 1 base; junction bases not matched to a gene: 9. This CDR3 spans 16 amino acids. CDR3: CASILTRTGGTDTQYF. DNA for the CDR3: TGTGCCAGCATCCTTACGAGGACAGGGGGCACAGATACGCAGTATTTT. Combining the CDR3 with reference TRBV7-9 and TRBJ2-3 gives the whole variable domain DTGVSQNPRHKITKRGQNVTFRCDPISEHNRLYWYRQTLGQGPEFLTYFQNEAQLEKSRLLSDRFSAERPKGSFSTLEIQRTEQGDSAMYLCASILTRTGGTDTQYFGPGTRLTVL.

CDR3 residues: CSASQARMETQYF. The CDR3 DNA reads as TGCAGTGCTAGTCAGGCCCGGATGGAGACCCAGTACTTC. The gene calls are TRBV20-1 and TRBJ2-5; the D is unclear. The CDR3 loop spans 13 amino acids. Trimming took 3 bases from V and 5 from J, leaving 13 bases between them. Germline assignment: CDR1 DFQATT and CDR2 SNEGSKA (reference sequence).

The V gene is TRBV30, the J gene TRBJ1-1, with a tentative D call TRBD1 (5 bases). This CDR3 region has 13 residues. Germline V gene lookup returns CDR1 GTSNPN and CDR2 SVGIG (reference sequence). V was cut by 4 bases and J by 1 base, with 10 bases left in between. The DNA of the CDR3 is TGTGCCTGGAATCAGGGCAGGAACACTGAAGCTTTCTTT. Residues: CAWNQGRNTEAFF.

V usage is TRBV25-1 and J usage is TRBJ2-4, with TRBD1 matching 7 bases. V dropped 3 bases and J dropped 0; count of bases not matched to a gene: 2. This CDR3 region has 15 residues. Germline V gives CDR1 MGHDK, CDR2 SYGVNS. The CDR3 spells CASSETGIAKNIQYF. The CDR3 nucleotides read TGTGCCAGCAGTGAGACAGGGATAGCCAAAAACATTCAGTACTTC.

In its sample, this clonotype was seen once. This chain uses TRBV5-6 with TRBJ1-1, with 7 bases matching TRBD1. Unmatched junction bases numbered 3, after V lost 1 base and J lost 3 bases. CDR1 and CDR2 (germline): SGHDT, YYEEEE. The CDR3 runs 14 residues. CDR3 amino acids: CASSLFDRDTEAFF. The DNA of the CDR3 is TGTGCCAGCAGCTTGTTCGACAGGGACACTGAAGCTTTCTTT.

The rearrangement joins TRBV9 to TRBJ2-3; 7 bases fit TRBD1. Germline CDR1 SGDLS, CDR2 YYNGEE. The CDR3 is 13 residues long. V trimming: 4 bases; J trimming: 6 bases; junction bases outside the gene matches: 5. CDR3 region: CASSTQGKDTQYF. The CDR3 nucleotides are TGTGCCAGCAGCACACAGGGGAAGGATACGCAGTATTTT.

The rearrangement joins TRBV29-1 to TRBJ2-4; D possibly corresponds to TRBD2 (5 bases). Germline V gene data show CDR1 as SQVTM and CDR2 as ANQGSEA. V lost 5 bases and J lost 6, with 14 bases in between. This CDR3 has 13 residues. CDR3 bases: TGCAGCGTTCGGGGATCTATAGGAAACATTCAGTACTTC. Its translation is CSVRGSIGNIQYF.